The clone carrying this T cell receptor (beta chain) was observed at least ten times. Antigen unknown. A TCRbeta library incorporating unique molecular identifiers was prepared. From the PCR reads, TCRdb called clonotypes with MiXCR, one entry per CDR3 protein. The table has approximately 650,000 distinct CDR3 sequences, 13% seen once. The data are from a study of T-cell reconstitution after alpha-beta-depleted transplantation in children. Study-level findings and limits: Diversity and T-cell counts at one year after transplant derived mostly from new T cells. Surviving recipient T cells and thymic progenitors produced the high day-60 TCRbeta diversity seen in some patients. Reported findings indicate that, about two months after transplant, alpha-beta T cells came from several hundred expanded clones, which were derived from non-depleted graft cells.

The clonotype was recovered from a girl aged 2 to 10 with congenital amegakaryocytic thrombocytopenia, due to receive a stem cell transplant. Sequencing used PBMCs, obtained before TCRalphabeta/CD19-depleted stem cell transplant.

CDR3 DNA: TGTGCCAGCACCGAAGTAGGGGCCCCCTACGAGCAGTACTTC. This gives the protein CASTEVGAPYEQYF. This rearrangement joins TRBV12-3 or TRBV12-4 to TRBJ2-7; D might be TRBD1 (5 bases). V dropped 7 bases and J dropped 2 bases, with 15 bases sitting between them. The CDR3 sequence is 14 residues long.